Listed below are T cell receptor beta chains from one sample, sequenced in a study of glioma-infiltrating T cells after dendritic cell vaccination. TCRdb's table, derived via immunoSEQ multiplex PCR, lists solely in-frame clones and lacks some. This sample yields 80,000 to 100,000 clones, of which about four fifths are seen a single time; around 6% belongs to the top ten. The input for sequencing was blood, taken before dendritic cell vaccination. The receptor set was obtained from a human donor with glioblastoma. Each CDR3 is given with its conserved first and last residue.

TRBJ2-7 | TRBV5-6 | CASSSDRRLLFSIYEQYF
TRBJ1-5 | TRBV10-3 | CAISDAYPGVSNQPQHF
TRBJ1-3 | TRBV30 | CAWSVGVPGNTIYF
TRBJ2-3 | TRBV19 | CATTARFFADTQYF
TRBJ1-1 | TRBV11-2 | CASSSRAQPSTEAFF
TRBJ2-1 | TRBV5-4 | CASSGDGPGQGRNEQFF
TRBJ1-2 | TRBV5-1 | CASSATSGAYGYTF
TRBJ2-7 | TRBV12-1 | CASSSILVTGTSTYEQYF
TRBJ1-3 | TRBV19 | CASSEDRGTSSGNTIYF
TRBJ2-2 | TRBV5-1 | CASSVTGRGNTGELFF
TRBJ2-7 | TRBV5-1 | CASSLWGGLAGALSYEQYF
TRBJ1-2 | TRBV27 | CASSSQGGNYGYTF
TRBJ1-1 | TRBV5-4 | CASSHPRGRGAFF
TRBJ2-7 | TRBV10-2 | CASSERTGPYEQYF
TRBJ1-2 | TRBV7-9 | CASSFLDSSNYGYTF
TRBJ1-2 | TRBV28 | CASRETGNYGYTF
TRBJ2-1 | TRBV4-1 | CASSQDTSGGRDEQFF
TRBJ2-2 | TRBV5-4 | CASSPDRGQKGGELFF
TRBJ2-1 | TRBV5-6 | CASRLNGRISYNEQFF
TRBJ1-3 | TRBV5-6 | CASSFRGRSEKNTIYF
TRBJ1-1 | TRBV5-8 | CASSPAVKAFF
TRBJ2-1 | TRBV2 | CASSQPLGLAGRNEQFF
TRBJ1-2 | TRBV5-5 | CASSLGGQGSNYGYTF
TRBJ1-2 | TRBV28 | CASSLSGRGHGYTF
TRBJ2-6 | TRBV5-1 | CASSLNPRGPGANVLTF
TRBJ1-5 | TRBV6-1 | CASSDRRSNQPQHF
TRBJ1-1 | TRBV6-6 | CASSYPDRVTEAFF
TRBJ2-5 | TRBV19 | CASSIGVSGTLQETQYF
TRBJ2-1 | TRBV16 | CASSRRGYYNEQFF
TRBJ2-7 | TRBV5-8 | CASSLALGTQPYEQYF
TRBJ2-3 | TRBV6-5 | CASRRDREDTQYF
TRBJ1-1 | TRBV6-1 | CASTRITGVGTEAFF
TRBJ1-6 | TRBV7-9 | CASSLGVAHSPLHF
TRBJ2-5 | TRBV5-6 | CASSLPSSVETQYF
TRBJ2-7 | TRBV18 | CASSRNRLLYEQYF
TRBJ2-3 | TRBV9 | CASSVGALAGGLADTQYF
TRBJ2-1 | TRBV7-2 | CASSLLGPSSYNEQFF
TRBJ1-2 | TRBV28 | CASRQGLWGYTF
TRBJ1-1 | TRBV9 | CASSPSTVMNTEAFF
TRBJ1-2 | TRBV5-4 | CASSLETGAYGYTF
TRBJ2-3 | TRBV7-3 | CASSLSDQGTQYF
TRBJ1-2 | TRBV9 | CASSPLPGTAILTNYGYTF
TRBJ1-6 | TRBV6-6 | CASRDRGGNSPLHF
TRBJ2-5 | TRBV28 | CASGLAETQYF
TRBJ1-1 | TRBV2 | CASSDRDRGLRAFF
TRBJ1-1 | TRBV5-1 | CASSFWADRGAFF
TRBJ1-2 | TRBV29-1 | CSLLQGAYGYTF
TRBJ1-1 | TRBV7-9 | CASSLGQALEAFF
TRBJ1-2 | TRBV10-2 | CASSDPDRVYGYTF
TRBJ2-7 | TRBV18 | CASSPGQGDSYEQYF
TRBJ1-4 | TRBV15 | CATSPPLGVFEKLFF
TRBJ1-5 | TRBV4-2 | CASSQVQVRNQPQHF
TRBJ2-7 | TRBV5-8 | CASSSGIGQGDSYEQYF
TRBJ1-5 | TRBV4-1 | CASSQDGAGEEPQHF
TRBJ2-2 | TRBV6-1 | CASSEGAGLAFTGELFF
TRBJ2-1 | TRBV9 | CASSVASVSSYNEQFF
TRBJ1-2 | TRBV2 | CASSDSGIYGYTF
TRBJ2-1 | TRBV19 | CASSIDVTVIHEQFF